This entry lists 8 T cell receptor beta chains sequenced from one sample in a study of regulatory T cells in long-lasting Graves disease. The authors built TCR beta libraries using iRepertoire HTBI primers and Arm-PCR of CDR3 regions. TCRdb reprocessed the multiplex PCR reads via MiXCR and lists one record per CDR3 protein. Altogether some 350,000 distinct CDR3 sequences are present, about a sixth being singletons, with the ten largest covering roughly a fifth. Time point of the sample: newly diagnosed GD, antithyroid drugs for less than 3 months. The TCR library was prepared using RNA isolated from PBMCs. These data were also filed under a second study, of T cells in Graves' hyperthyroidism and ophthalmopathy.

The specimen was peripheral blood mononuclear cells (PBMCs), collected at new diagnosis, from a patient treated with antithyroid drugs. The receptors stem from a woman aged 18-29 years with Graves disease.

There are many counts of this clonotype. CDR3 protein: CASITGRGQETQYF. Written as DNA, the CDR3 is TGTGCCAGCATTACAGGCCGGGGCCAAGAGACCCAGTACTTC. The V gene is TRBV2, the J gene TRBJ2-5; perhaps D is TRBD1 or TRBD2 (5 bases each). V was clipped by 7 bases and J by 1 base, with 13 bases between them. The CDR3 sequence is 14 residues long. Germline assignment: CDR1 SNHLY and CDR2 FYNNEI.

Ten or more counts support this clonotype. The gene calls are TRBV6-9 and TRBJ1-5, with TRBD1 matching 10 bases. Unmatched junction bases numbered 0, after V lost 2 bases and J lost 2 bases. The CDR3 runs 15 residues. CDR1 and CDR2 (germline): MNHGY, SVAAGI. In DNA, the CDR3 is TGTGCCAGCAGTTATGGGACAGGGGGCAATCAGCCCCAGCATTTT. Amino acid sequence: CASSYGTGGNQPQHF.

The chain joins TRBV15 to TRBJ2-7, with D unresolved. Between the trimmed V and J ends, which lost 0 bases and 5 bases, there was a span of 8 bases. The CDR3 is 13 amino acids. Per the germline V gene, CDR1 is LNHNV and CDR2 is YYDKDF (reference sequence). CDR3 amino acids: CATSRDRINEQYF. The CDR3 DNA follows: TGTGCCACCAGCAGAGATCGGATTAACGAGCAGTACTTC. Full variable domain (remainder filled in from reference TRBV15 and TRBJ2-7): DAMVIQNPRYQVTQFGKPVTLSCSQTLNHNVMYWYQQKSSQAPKLLFHYYDKDFNNEADTPDNFQSRRPNTSFCFLDIRSPGLGDTAMYLCATSRDRINEQYFGPGTRLTVT.

This clonotype occurred once. One base separates it from a far larger clone, so it is likely a read error. The chain links TRBV29-1 to TRBJ2-7; 9 positions agree with TRBD2. The CDR3 sequence is 15 residues long. CDR1 and CDR2 (germline): SQVTM, ANQGSEA. V shed 8 bases, J shed 6 bases, and the junction held 17 bases outside the gene matches. In DNA form, the CDR3 reads TGCAGCCTGACGGGCGGGGGGGGGACCGTCGGCGAGCAGTACTTC. Translated: CSLTGGGGTVGEQYF.

This chain connects TRBV4-1 to TRBJ1-1; D is ambiguous. The V and J ends lost 3 bases and 0 bases respectively, with 11 bases between them. The germline gives CDR1 MGHRA, CDR2 YSYEKL. The CDR3 totals 15 residues. CDR3 nucleotide sequence: TGCGCCAGCAGCCAGGGCGTAAAAATGAACACTGAAGCTTTCTTT. This codes for CASSQGVKMNTEAFF.

The chain uses TRBV10-3 and TRBJ2-2; tentatively, D is TRBD1 (5 bases). Between the trimmed V and J ends, which lost 6 bases and 0 bases, there was a span of 14 bases. Germline assignment: CDR1 ENHRY and CDR2 SYGVKD. CDR3 length equals 16 residues. DNA of the CDR3: TGTGCCATCAGCTCGAGCGAGACAGCGAACACCGGGGAGCTGTTTTTT. Encoded protein: CAISSSETANTGELFF.

Many counts were recorded for this clonotype. The chain combines TRBV2 with TRBJ1-2; no clear D gene. V was shortened by 3 bases and J by 7 bases, with 12 bases between the two germline ends. The CDR3 runs to 13 residues. CDR1 and CDR2 from the germline V gene are SNHLY and FYNNEI. The CDR3 is CASSDGELGGYTF. CDR3 coding DNA: TGTGCCAGCAGTGATGGAGAGCTCGGTGGCTACACCTTC. Looking up the rest from reference TRBV2 and TRBJ1-2 gives the full variable domain: EPEVTQTPSHQVTQMGQEVILRCVPISNHLYFYWYRQILGQKVEFLVSFYNNEISEKSEIFDDQFSVERPDGSNFTLKIRSTKLEDSAMYFCASSDGELGGYTFGSGTRLTVV.

J is TRBJ2-7 and V is TRBV5-1; the match to TRBD1 covers 8 bases. The CDR3 is 15 residues long. Germline assignment: CDR1 SGHRS and CDR2 YFSETQ. Trimming cost V 4 bases and J 3 bases; bases outside gene matches: 9. CDR3 DNA: TGCGCCAGCAGCCTCCGGACAGGGCTGAACTACGAGCAGTACTTC. It is translated as CASSLRTGLNYEQYF.